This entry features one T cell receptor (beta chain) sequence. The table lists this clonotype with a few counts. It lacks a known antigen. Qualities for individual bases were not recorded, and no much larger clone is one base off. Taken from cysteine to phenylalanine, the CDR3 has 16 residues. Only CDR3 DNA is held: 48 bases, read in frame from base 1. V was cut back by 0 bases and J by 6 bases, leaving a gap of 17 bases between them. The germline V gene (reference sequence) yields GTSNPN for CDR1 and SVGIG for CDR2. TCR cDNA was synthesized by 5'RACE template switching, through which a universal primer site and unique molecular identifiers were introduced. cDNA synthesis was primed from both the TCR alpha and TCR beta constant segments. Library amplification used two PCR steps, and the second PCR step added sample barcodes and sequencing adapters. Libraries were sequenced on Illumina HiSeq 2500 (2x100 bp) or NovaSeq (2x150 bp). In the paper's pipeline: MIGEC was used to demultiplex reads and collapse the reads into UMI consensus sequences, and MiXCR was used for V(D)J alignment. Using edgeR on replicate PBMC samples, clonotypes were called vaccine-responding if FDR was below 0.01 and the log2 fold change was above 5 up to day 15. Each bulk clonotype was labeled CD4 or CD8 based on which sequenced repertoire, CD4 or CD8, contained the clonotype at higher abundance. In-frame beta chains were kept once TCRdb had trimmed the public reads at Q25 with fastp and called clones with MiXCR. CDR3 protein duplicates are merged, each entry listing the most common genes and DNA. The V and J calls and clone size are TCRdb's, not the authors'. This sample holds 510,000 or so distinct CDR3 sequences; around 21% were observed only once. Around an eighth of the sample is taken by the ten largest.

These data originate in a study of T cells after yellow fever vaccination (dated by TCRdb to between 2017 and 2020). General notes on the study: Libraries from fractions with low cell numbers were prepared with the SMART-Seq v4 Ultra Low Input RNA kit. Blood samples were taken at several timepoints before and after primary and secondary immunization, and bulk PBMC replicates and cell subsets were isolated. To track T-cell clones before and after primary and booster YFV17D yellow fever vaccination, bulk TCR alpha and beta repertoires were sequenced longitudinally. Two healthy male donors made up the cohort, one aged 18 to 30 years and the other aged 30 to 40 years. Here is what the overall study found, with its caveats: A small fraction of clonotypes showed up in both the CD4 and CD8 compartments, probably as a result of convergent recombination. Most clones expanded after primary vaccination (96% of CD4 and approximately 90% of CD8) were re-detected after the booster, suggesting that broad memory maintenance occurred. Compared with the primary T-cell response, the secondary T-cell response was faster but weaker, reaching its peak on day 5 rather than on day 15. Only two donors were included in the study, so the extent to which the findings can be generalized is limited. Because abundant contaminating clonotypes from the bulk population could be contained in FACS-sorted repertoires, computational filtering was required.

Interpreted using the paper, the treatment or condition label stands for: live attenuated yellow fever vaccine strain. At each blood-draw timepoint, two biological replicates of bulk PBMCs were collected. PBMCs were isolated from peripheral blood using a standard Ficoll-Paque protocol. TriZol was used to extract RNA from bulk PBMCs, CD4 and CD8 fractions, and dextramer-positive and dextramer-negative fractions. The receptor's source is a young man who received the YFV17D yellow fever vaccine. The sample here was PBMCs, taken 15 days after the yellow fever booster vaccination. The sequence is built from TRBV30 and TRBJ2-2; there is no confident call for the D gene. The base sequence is TGTGCCTGGAGTGTACTTCCTCCCGGAAACTCCGGGGAGCTGTTTTTT. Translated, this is CAWSVLPPGNSGELFF.